This TCR beta chain was recovered during a study of CD8 T cells in ankylosing spondylitis. This clonotype has at least ten counts. Its antigen is unknown. Whole-study results and caveats: Disease-associated clonotypes exhibited CD8+ identity and were relatively infrequent in peripheral blood. Several highly homologous variants made up a TCR beta motif, and this motif appeared characteristic of ankylosing spondylitis blood.

TCRdb reanalysed the 5' RACE reads using MiXCR and keeps one entry per CDR3 protein. The table records roughly 120,000 distinct CDR3 sequences, roughly 13% of them present only once. The CDR3 has 13 amino acids. Trimming at V came to 5 bases and at J to 8 bases, leaving 6 bases not matched to a gene. The sample taken for sequencing was blood, either unsorted or a sorted T cell fraction (not recorded which). The genes are TRBV12-3 or TRBV12-4 and TRBJ2-1; 7 positions match TRBD1. The origin of this receptor is a female donor with ankylosing spondylitis or in good health (not recorded which). In DNA, the CDR3 is TGTGCCAGCAGTCGACAGGGAAGGGATGAGCAGTTCTTC. It codes for CASSRQGRDEQFF.